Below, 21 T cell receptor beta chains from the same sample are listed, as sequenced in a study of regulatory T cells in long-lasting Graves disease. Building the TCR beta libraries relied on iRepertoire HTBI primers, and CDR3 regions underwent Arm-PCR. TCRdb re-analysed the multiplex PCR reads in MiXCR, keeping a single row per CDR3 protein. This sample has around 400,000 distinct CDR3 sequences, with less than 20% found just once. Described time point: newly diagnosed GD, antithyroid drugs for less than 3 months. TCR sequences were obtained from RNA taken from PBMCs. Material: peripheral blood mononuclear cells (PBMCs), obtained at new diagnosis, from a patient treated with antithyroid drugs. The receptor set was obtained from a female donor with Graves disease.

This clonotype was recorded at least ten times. CDR3 DNA sequence: TGTGCCAGCAGTGAAGGTCAGCTTCTAGAGCAGTTCTTC. Its protein is CASSEGQLLEQFF. V usage is TRBV6-2 or TRBV6-3 and J usage is TRBJ2-1; D is unclear. V lost 5 bases and J lost 10, with 15 bases in between. This CDR3 is 13 amino acids long. Germline assignment: CDR1 MNHEY and CDR2 SVGEGT.

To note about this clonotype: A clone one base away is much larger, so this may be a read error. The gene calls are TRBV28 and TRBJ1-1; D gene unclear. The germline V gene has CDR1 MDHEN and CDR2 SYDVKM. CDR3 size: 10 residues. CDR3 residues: CTSFSTEAFF. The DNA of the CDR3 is TGTACCAGCTTCTCCACTGAAGCTTTCTTT.

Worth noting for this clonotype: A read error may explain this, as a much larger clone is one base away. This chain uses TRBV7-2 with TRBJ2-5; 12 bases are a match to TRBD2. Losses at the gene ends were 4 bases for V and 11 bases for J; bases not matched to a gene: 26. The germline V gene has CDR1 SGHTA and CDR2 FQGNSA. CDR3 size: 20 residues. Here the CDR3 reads CASSSLGLAGGPSSYNEQYF. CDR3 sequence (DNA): TGTGCCAGCAGCTCCCTGGGGCTAGCGGGAGGGCCTAGCTCCTACAATGAGCAGTACTTC.

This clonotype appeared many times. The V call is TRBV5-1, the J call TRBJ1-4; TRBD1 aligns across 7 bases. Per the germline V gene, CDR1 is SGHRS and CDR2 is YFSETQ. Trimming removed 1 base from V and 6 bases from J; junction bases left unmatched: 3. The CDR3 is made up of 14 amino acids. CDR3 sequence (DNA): TGCGCCAGCAGCTTGCGAGGGGGCGATGAAAAACTGTTTTTT. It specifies CASSLRGGDEKLFF.

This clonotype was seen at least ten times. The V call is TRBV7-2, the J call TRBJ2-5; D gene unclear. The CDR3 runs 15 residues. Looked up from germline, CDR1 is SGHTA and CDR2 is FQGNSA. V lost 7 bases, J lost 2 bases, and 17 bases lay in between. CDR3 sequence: CASTPFASEQETQYF. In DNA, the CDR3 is TGTGCCAGCACCCCGTTCGCCTCTGAGCAAGAGACCCAGTACTTC.

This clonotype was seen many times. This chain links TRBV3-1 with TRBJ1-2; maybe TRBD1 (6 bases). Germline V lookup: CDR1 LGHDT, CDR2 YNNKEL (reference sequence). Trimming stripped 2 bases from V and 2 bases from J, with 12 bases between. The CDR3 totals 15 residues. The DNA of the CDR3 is TGTGCCAGCAGCCAACCCAATACAGGGAACTATGGCTACACCTTC. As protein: CASSQPNTGNYGYTF.

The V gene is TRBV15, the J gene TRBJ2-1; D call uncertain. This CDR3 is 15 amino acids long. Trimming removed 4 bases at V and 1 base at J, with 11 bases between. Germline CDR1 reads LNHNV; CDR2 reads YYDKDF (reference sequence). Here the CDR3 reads CATSILVGSYNEQFF. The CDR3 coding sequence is TGTGCCACCAGCATTCTTGTGGGATCCTACAATGAGCAGTTCTTC.

In DNA form, the CDR3 reads TGTGCCTGCTCTGGGGACGGGACAGGGGACTACGAGCAGTACTTC. This sequence encodes CACSGDGTGDYEQYF. The chain uses TRBV7-2 and TRBJ2-7; 10 positions match TRBD1. The J segment lost 3 bases and the V segment lost 11 bases, leaving 13 bases of the junction unmatched. The CDR3 is 15 residues long. CDR1 and CDR2 (germline): SGHTA, FQGNSA.

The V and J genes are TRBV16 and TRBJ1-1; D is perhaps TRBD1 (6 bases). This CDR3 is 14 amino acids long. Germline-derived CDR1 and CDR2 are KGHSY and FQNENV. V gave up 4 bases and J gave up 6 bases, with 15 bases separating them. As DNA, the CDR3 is TGTGCCAGCAGCCGCGGGATCGAGGGGGCTGAAGCTTTCTTT. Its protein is CASSRGIEGAEAFF.

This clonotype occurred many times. CDR3 DNA: TGTGCCAGCATGGGACAGGGGAACACTGAAGCTTTCTTT. Amino acid sequence: CASMGQGNTEAFF. This chain connects TRBV2 to TRBJ1-1; TRBD1 aligns across 9 bases. CDR3 length: 13 amino acids. V dropped 7 bases and J dropped 1; count of bases not matched to a gene: 1. CDR1 and CDR2 (germline): SNHLY, FYNNEI.

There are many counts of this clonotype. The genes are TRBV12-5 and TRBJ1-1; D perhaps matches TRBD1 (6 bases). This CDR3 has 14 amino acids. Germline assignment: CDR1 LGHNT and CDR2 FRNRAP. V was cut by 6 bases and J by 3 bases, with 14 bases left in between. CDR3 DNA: TGTGCTAGTGGCCCGTGGGAGGGGGACACTGAAGCTTTCTTT. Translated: CASGPWEGDTEAFF.

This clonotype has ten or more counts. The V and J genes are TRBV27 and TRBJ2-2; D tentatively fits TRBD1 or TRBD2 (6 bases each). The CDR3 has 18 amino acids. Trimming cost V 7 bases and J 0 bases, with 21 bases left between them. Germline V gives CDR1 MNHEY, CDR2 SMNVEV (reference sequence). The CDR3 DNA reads TGTGCCAGCACCCCTCTTAGTGTCGGGGGCGCGAACACCGGGGAGCTGTTTTTT. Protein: CASTPLSVGGANTGELFF.

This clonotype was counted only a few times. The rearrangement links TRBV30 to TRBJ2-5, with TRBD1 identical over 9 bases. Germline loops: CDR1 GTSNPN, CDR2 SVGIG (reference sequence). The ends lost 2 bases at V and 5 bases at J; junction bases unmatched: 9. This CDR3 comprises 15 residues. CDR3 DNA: TGTGCCTGGAGTCCCTATTTTGGGACAGGGGAGACCCAGTACTTC. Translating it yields CAWSPYFGTGETQYF.

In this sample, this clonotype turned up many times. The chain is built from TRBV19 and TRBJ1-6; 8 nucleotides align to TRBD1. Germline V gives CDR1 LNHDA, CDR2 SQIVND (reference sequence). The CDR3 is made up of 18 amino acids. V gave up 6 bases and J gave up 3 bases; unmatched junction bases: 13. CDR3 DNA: TGTGCCAGTAGCCACAGGGGGTCCGCGAACCACTATAATTCACCCCTCCACTTT. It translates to CASSHRGSANHYNSPLHF.

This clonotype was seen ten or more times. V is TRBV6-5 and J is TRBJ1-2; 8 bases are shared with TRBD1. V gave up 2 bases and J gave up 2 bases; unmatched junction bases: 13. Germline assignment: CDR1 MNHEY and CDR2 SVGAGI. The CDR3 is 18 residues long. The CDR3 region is CASSYGGRDRGDNYGYTF. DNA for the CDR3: TGTGCCAGCAGTTACGGCGGAAGAGACAGGGGTGACAACTATGGCTACACCTTC.

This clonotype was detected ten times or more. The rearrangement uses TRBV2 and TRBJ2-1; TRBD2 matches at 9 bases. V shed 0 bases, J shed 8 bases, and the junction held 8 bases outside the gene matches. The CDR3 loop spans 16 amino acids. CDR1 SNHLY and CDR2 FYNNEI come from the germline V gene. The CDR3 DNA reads TGTGCCAGCAGTGAAGCGGAAGCTAGCGGGAAGCATGAGCAGTTCTTC. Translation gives CASSEAEASGKHEQFF.

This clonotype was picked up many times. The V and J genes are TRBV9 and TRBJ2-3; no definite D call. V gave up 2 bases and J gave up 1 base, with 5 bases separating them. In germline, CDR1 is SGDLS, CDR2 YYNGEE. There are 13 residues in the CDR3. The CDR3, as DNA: TGTGCCAGCAGCGTCGGAGGCACAGATACGCAGTATTTT. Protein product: CASSVGGTDTQYF.

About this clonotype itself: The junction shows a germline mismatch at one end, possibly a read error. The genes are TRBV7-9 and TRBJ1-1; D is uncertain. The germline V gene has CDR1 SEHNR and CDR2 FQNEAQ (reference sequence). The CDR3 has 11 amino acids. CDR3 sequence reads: CASSLGGPTTF. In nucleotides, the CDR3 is TGTGCCAGCAGCTTAGGTGGGCCAACAACATTT.

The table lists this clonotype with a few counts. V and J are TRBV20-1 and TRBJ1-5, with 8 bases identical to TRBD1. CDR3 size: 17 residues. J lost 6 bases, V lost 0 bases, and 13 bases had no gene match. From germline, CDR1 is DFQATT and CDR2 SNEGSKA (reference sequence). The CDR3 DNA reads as TGCAGTGCTAGAGAAAGGACAGGGCTTTCGGTCAGTCAGCCCCAGCATTTT. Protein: CSARERTGLSVSQPQHF.

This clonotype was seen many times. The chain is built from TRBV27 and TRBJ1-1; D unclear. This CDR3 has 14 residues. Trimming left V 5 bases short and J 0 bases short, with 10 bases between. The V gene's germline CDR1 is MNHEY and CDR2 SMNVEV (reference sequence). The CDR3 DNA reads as TGTGCCAGCAGTCCATCGACGCTGAACACTGAAGCTTTCTTT. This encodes CASSPSTLNTEAFF.

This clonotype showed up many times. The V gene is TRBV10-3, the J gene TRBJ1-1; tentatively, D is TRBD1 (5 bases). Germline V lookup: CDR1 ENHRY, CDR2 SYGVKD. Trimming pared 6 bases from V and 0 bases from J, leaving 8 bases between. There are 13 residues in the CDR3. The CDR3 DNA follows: TGTGCCATCAGCGGGGCGCTGAACACTGAAGCTTTCTTT. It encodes CAISGALNTEAFF.